The 18 T cell receptor beta chains reported below all come from one sample, sequenced in a study of cytomegalovirus exposure and HLA in healthy donors. The PCR contained 60 Vbeta and 13 Jbeta primers. TCRdb's table, derived via immunoSEQ multiplex PCR, lists solely in-frame clones and lacks some. This sample has about 150,000 clones; roughly 67% occur once, and the top ten carry roughly 5.2%. The sample taken for sequencing was PBMCs. Receptors originate from a woman between 18 and 29 years old in good health and CMV-seropositive.

The rearrangement uses TRBV30 and TRBJ2-6; 10 bases map to TRBD1. Trimming cost V 6 bases and J 0 bases; bases outside gene matches: 2. Germline-derived CDR1 and CDR2 are GTSNPN and SVGIG (reference sequence). CDR3 size: 15 residues. The CDR3 DNA follows: TGTGCCTGCGGGACAGGGGACTCTGGGGCCAACGTCCTGACTTTC. Protein sequence: CACGTGDSGANVLTF.

The genes are TRBV5-3 and TRBJ2-2, with D tentatively TRBD1 (6 bases). TRBV5-3 is an ORF, and what it does is uncertain. Deletions cut 0 bases from V and 3 bases from J, with 15 bases between. This CDR3 contains 17 residues. The CDR3 is CARSLEVNRADTGELFF. CDR3 coding DNA: TGTGCCAGAAGCTTGGAAGTAAACAGGGCCGACACCGGGGAGCTGTTTTTT.

The chain joins TRBV6-5 to TRBJ2-7; 8 nucleotides match TRBD1. Germline V lookup: CDR1 MNHEY, CDR2 SVGAGI. V lost 5 bases and J lost 3; bases outside the gene matches: 9. The CDR3 consists of 15 residues. CDR3 amino acids: CASSQQGVGSYEQYF. The CDR3 DNA reads as TGTGCCAGCAGTCAACAGGGGGTCGGGAGCTACGAGCAGTACTTC.

A few counts support this clone. V usage is TRBV15 and J usage is TRBJ2-5, with D possibly TRBD2 on 6 matching bases. V dropped 2 bases and J dropped 5 bases, with 21 bases sitting between them. Germline loops: CDR1 LNHNV, CDR2 YYDKDF (reference sequence). This CDR3 has 17 residues. CDR3 residues: CATSRLVRPGLDETQYF. CDR3 nucleotides: TGTGCCACCAGCAGATTGGTCCGACCGGGACTCGACGAGACCCAGTACTTC.

The J gene is TRBJ1-5, the V gene TRBV6-5; TRBD1 agrees at 7 bases. The CDR3 is 14 residues long. The germline V gene has CDR1 MNHEY and CDR2 SVGAGI. The junction had 5 bases not matched to a gene; V was cut back by 6 bases and J by 3 bases. The CDR3 bases are TGTGCCAGCAGGAGAACAGGGGTCAATCAGCCCCAGCATTTT. It is translated as CASRRTGVNQPQHF.

This chain uses TRBV2 with TRBJ2-3, with 11 nucleotides matching TRBD2. The CDR3 consists of 16 residues. Germline CDR1 and CDR2: SNHLY and FYNNEI. V shed 6 bases and J 6 bases; nucleotides not matched to a gene: 11. The CDR3 region is CASSRASGGPLDTQYF. The CDR3 nucleotides read TGTGCCAGCAGCCGGGCTAGCGGGGGGCCTCTGGATACGCAGTATTTT.

This clone was seen once. V usage is TRBV19 and J usage is TRBJ2-2, with D tentatively TRBD1 (6 bases). The V end was cut by 4 bases, the J end by 3 bases, with 15 bases between. Germline CDR1 reads LNHDA; CDR2 reads SQIVND (reference sequence). The CDR3 runs 16 residues. DNA for the CDR3: TGTGCCAGTAGTAATTCAGGGGACACCTACACCGGGGAGCTGTTTTTT. This gives the protein CASSNSGDTYTGELFF.

This clone was detected only a few times. The chain has TRBV6-6 and TRBJ2-7, with D tentatively TRBD1 (5 bases). Germline assignment: CDR1 MNHNY and CDR2 SVGAGI (reference sequence). V was shortened by 7 bases and J by 5 bases, with 12 bases between the two germline ends. There are 12 residues in the CDR3. CDR3 residues: CASMGLADEQYF. The CDR3, as DNA: TGTGCCAGCATGGGGCTCGCCGACGAGCAGTACTTC.

This chain connects TRBV19 to TRBJ2-3; 8 positions match TRBD2. The J segment lost 2 bases and the V segment lost 6 bases, leaving 4 bases of the junction unmatched. This CDR3 has 14 amino acids. Germline CDR1 is LNHDA and CDR2 is SQIVND (reference sequence). CDR3 coding DNA: TGTGCCAGTAGGCGTAGCGGGAACACAGATACGCAGTATTTT. Translation: CASRRSGNTDTQYF.

The gene calls are TRBV9 and TRBJ2-1; 10 bases map to TRBD2. V shed 0 bases and J 2 bases; nucleotides not matched to a gene: 8. Germline V gene lookup returns CDR1 SGDLS and CDR2 YYNGEE. This CDR3 region has 18 residues. The CDR3 loop reads CASSVVGASGGPYNEQFF. The CDR3 region has the DNA TGTGCCAGCAGCGTAGTGGGGGCTAGCGGGGGACCCTACAATGAGCAGTTCTTC.

V and J are TRBV7-3 and TRBJ2-5; D is unresolved. The J call may be incorrect, as the DNA end agrees better with TRBJ2-7. The CDR3 totals 11 residues. Per germline, CDR1 SGHTA and CDR2 FQGTGA. CDR3 sequence (DNA): TGTGCCAGCAGGGTGGGCTACGAGCAGTACTTC. Protein sequence: CASRVGYEQYF.

The CDR3 spells CASSDPLPTGSGTQYF. The CDR3 DNA follows: TGTGCCAGCAGTGACCCTCTACCGACTGGCTCGGGGACCCAGTACTTC. The gene calls are TRBV6-1 and TRBJ2-5; D ambiguous. V lost 3 bases, J lost 7 bases, and 21 bases lay in between. Germline V CDR1 and CDR2: MNHNS, SASEGT. The CDR3 spans 16 residues.

The chain couples TRBV7-3 to TRBJ1-1; the match to TRBD1 covers 10 bases. Germline CDR1 SGHTA, CDR2 FQGTGA. The CDR3 covers 14 residues. Trimming removed 5 bases from V and 5 bases from J; junction bases left unmatched: 5. The CDR3 loop reads CASSRQGAGTEAFF. CDR3 bases: TGTGCCAGCAGCAGACAGGGGGCAGGGACTGAAGCTTTCTTT.

The V gene is TRBV27, the J gene TRBJ2-5; possibly TRBD1 for D (6 bases). The J call may be incorrect, as the DNA end agrees better with TRBJ2-7. The CDR3 covers 13 residues. The germline CDR1 and CDR2 sequences are MNHEY and SMNVEV (reference sequence). The CDR3 nucleotides read TGTGCCAGCAGTTCAGGGGTAAGAAACGAGCAGTACTTC. Its translation is CASSSGVRNEQYF.

V usage is TRBV5-6 and J usage is TRBJ2-3; 11 bases line up with TRBD1. This CDR3 comprises 15 residues. Germline CDR1 is SGHDT and CDR2 is YYEEEE. The junction had 5 bases not matched to a gene; V was cut back by 2 bases and J by 6 bases. The CDR3 sequence is CASSFRTGGYDTQYF. The CDR3 coding sequence is TGTGCCAGCAGCTTTAGGACAGGGGGCTACGATACGCAGTATTTT.

This chain joins TRBV5-5 and TRBJ1-1; D is unresolved. V gave up 0 bases and J gave up 6 bases, with 15 bases separating them. Germline V lookup: CDR1 SGHKS, CDR2 YYEKEE (reference sequence). The CDR3 has 15 amino acids. DNA for the CDR3: TGTGCCAGCAGCTTGGAACACCTCTTGTTATCTGAAGCTTTCTTT. This encodes CASSLEHLLLSEAFF.

This clone turned up a few times. V and J are TRBV7-2 and TRBJ1-5; D not resolved. Germline V gives CDR1 SGHTA, CDR2 FQGNSA. V shed 2 bases and J shed 6 bases, with 8 bases lying between them. The CDR3 is made up of 13 amino acids. DNA for the CDR3: TGTGCCAGCAGCTTATTATTTAGTCAGCCCCAGCATTTT. Translation: CASSLLFSQPQHF.

The V call is TRBV4-3, the J call TRBJ2-3, with 14 bases that match TRBD2. Germline V CDR1 and CDR2: LGHNA, YSLEER. V trimming: 0 bases; J trimming: 4 bases; junction bases outside the gene matches: 3. The CDR3 runs to 17 residues. The CDR3 bases are TGCGCCAGCAGCCAAGAGACTAGCGGGGGGGACCCAGATACGCAGTATTTT. Protein: CASSQETSGGDPDTQYF.